Below, 10 T cell receptor beta chains from the same sample are listed, as sequenced in a study of early T cells in non-severe SARS-CoV-2 infection. MiXCR, run by TCRdb on the 5' RACE reads, gives a single entry per CDR3 protein. The table lists tens of thousands of distinct CDR3 sequences, roughly 4.8% of them singletons. The sequenced sample consisted of whole blood. All receptors come from an adult who was a healthcare worker with PCR-confirmed SARS-CoV-2 infection or an uninfected control (not recorded which).

The V gene is TRBV18, the J gene TRBJ2-2, with D maybe TRBD2 (6 bases). Trimming left V 3 bases short and J 8 bases short, with 16 bases between. Germline assignment: CDR1 KGHSH and CDR2 LQKENI. The CDR3 loop spans 15 amino acids. The CDR3 reads CASSPAGPNSGELFF. In DNA, the CDR3 is TGTGCCAGCTCACCGGCGGGGCCGAATTCTGGGGAGCTGTTTTTT.

Ten or more counts support this clonotype. This chain connects TRBV6-5 to TRBJ1-6; unclear D gene. V was trimmed by 4 bases and J by 0 bases, leaving 10 bases between them. Looked up from germline, CDR1 is MNHEY and CDR2 is SVGAGI. This CDR3 is 16 amino acids long. CDR3 in amino acids: CASSLRTSSYNSPLHF. CDR3 coding DNA: TGTGCCAGCAGTTTGAGAACGAGCTCCTATAATTCACCCCTCCACTTT.

This clonotype was counted ten times or more. This sequence joins TRBV28 and TRBJ2-7, with 8 positions matching TRBD1. This CDR3 region has 15 residues. Germline assignment: CDR1 MDHEN and CDR2 SYDVKM. V lost 5 bases and J lost 6; bases outside the gene matches: 12. The CDR3 reads CASSRPGQVGGEQYF. CDR3 nucleotide sequence: TGTGCCAGCAGTAGGCCGGGACAGGTAGGAGGCGAGCAGTACTTC.

The chain uses TRBV11-2 and TRBJ2-1, with a tentative D call TRBD2 (7 bases). This CDR3 is built from 17 residues. With 9 bases removed from V and 2 bases from J, the gap between germline ends came to 23 bases. From germline, CDR1 is SGHAT and CDR2 FQNNGV. As DNA, the CDR3 is TGTGCCAGTCGGACAGTGGCGGCGGGGGCCACCTACAATGAGCAGTTCTTC. This codes for CASRTVAAGATYNEQFF.

This clonotype was detected many times. The chain couples TRBV7-9 to TRBJ2-2; tentatively, D is TRBD1 or TRBD2 (5 bases each). The germline V gene has CDR1 SEHNR and CDR2 FQNEAQ (reference sequence). Trimming removed 7 bases at V and 0 bases at J, with 12 bases between. The CDR3 runs to 15 residues. The CDR3, as DNA: TGTGCCAGCACCTTCCGGGGCCCGAACACCGGGGAGCTGTTTTTT. Its protein is CASTFRGPNTGELFF.

This clonotype came up many times. The chain has TRBV2 and TRBJ2-7, with TRBD2 matching 8 bases. The CDR3 runs to 14 residues. V lost 5 bases to trimming and J lost 4 bases; unmatched junction nucleotides: 7. Germline V gene lookup returns CDR1 SNHLY and CDR2 FYNNEI. The CDR3 DNA follows: TGTGCCAGCAGTCGTGCGGGAGGTCGGTACGAGCAGTACTTC. Translated: CASSRAGGRYEQYF.

This clonotype was counted ten times or more. The chain employs TRBV7-2 and TRBJ1-1, with no clear D. The CDR3 totals 15 residues. Germline lookup yields CDR1 SGHTA and CDR2 FQGNSA. V gave up 4 bases and J gave up 1 base, with 13 bases separating them. CDR3 nucleotides: TGTGCCAGCAGCTACTCGCCCCAAGCGAACACTGAAGCTTTCTTT. This translates into CASSYSPQANTEAFF. The variable domain in full, completed from reference TRBV7-2 and TRBJ1-1, reads GAGVSQSPSNKVTEKGKDVELRCDPISGHTALYWYRQSLGQGLEFLIYFQGNSAPDKSGLPSDRFSAERTGGSVSTLTIQRTQQEDSAVYLCASSYSPQANTEAFFGQGTRLTVV.

This clonotype has at least ten counts. The chain joins TRBV18 to TRBJ2-5; tentatively, D is TRBD1 or TRBD2 (5 bases each). Germline assignment: CDR1 KGHSH and CDR2 LQKENI. This CDR3 is built from 14 residues. The V end lost 3 bases, the J end lost 3 bases, and 11 bases lay between the germline ends. CDR3 nucleotides: TGTGCCAGCTCACCGGGGACGGACGAAGAGACCCAGTACTTC. This sequence encodes CASSPGTDEETQYF.

The chain recombines TRBV9 with TRBJ1-1, with D hard to call. Germline V gene data show CDR1 as SGDLS and CDR2 as YYNGEE. The length of the CDR3 is 14 residues. Trimming removed 1 base from V and 1 base from J, with 8 bases in between. CDR3 coding DNA: TGTGCCAGCAGCGTACTATCCGGGAACACTGAAGCTTTCTTT. It encodes CASSVLSGNTEAFF.

Ten or more counts support this clonotype. The chain employs TRBV12-3 or TRBV12-4 and TRBJ2-1, with TRBD2 identical over 7 bases. The J segment lost 3 bases and the V segment lost 4 bases, leaving 12 bases of the junction unmatched. The CDR3 consists of 17 residues. CDR3 in amino acids: CASSSGWSGVDYNEQFF. In DNA, the CDR3 is TGTGCCAGCAGTTCGGGATGGAGCGGGGTAGACTACAATGAGCAGTTCTTC.